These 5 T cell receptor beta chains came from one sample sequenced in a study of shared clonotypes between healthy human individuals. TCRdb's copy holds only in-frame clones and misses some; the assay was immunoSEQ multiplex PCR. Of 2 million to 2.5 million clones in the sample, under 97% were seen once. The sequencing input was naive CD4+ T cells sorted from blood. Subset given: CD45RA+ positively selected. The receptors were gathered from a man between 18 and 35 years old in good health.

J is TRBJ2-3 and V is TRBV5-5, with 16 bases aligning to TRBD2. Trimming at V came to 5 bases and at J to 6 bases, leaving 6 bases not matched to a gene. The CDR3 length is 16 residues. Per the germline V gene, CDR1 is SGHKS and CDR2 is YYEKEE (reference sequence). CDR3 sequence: CASSNPGLAGGDTQYF. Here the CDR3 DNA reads TGTGCCAGCAGTAATCCGGGACTAGCGGGAGGGGATACGCAGTATTTT.

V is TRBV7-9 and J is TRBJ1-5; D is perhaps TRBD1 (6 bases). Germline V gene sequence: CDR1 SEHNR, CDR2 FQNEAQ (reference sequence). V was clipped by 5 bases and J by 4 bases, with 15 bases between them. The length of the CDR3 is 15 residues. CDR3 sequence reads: CASSGGQSGNQPQHF. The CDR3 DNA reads TGTGCCAGCAGCGGTGGACAGTCCGGAAATCAGCCCCAGCATTTT.

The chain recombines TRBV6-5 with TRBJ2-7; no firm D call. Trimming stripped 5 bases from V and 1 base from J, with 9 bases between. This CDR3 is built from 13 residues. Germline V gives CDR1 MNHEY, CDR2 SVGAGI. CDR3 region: CASSTISSYEQYF. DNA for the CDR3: TGTGCCAGCAGTACCATAAGTTCCTACGAGCAGTACTTC.

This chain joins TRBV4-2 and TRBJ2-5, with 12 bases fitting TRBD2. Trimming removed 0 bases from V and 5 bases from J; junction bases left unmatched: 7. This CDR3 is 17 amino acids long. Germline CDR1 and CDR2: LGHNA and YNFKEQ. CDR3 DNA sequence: TGTGCCAGCAGCCAAGATCCTAGCGGGGGGGCGAGGGAGACCCAGTACTTC. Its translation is CASSQDPSGGARETQYF.

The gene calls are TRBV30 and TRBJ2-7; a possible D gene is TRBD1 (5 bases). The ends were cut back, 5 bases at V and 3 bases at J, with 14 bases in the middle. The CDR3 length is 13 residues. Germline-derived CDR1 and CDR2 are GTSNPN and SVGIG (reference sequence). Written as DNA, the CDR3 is TGTGCCTGGGCCCCAGGGATTGGCTACGAGCAGTACTTC. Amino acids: CAWAPGIGYEQYF.